Sequencing of this TCR beta chain was carried out in a study of blood T cell repertoires in COVID-19. Only in-frame clones appear in the TCRdb table, and some are missing; sequencing was by immunoSEQ multiplex PCR. The sample includes 130,000 to 150,000 clones, 84% seen only once; the top ten take roughly 7.2%. The CDR3 length is 18 residues. CDR1 SGHNT and CDR2 YYREEE come from the germline V gene (reference sequence). V lost 0 bases to trimming and J lost 2 bases, with 18 bases between them. This clonotype was sampled from a woman aged 45-65 years in a cohort sampled during active or convalescent COVID-19. The sequenced sample consisted of peripheral blood. The chain employs TRBV5-4 and TRBJ2-1; TRBD1 is a possible D gene (5 bases). The DNA of the CDR3 is TGTGCCAGCAGCTTGGGGGGATACCCCGGACACCCCTACAATGAGCAGTTCTTC. Its translation: CASSLGGYPGHPYNEQFF.